A few counts support the clone carrying this T cell receptor beta chain. Its antigen is currently unknown. The germline CDR1 and CDR2 sequences are DFQATT and SNEGSKA (reference sequence). The CDR3 totals 11 residues. The ends were cut back, 6 bases at V and 6 bases at J, with 11 bases in the middle. Measured with immunoSEQ multiplex PCR; TCRdb has only the in-frame clones, and not every one. Altogether 45,000 to 65,000 clones are present, around 77% being singletons, with the ten largest covering 5.5% to 7%. The sample belongs to a study of OX40 agonist ivuxolimab in advanced cancers. In the study overall: Hepatocellular carcinoma, melanoma, renal cell or head and neck cancer affected the dose-escalation patients. Findings of the study overall: Relative to CD4+, CD8+ T cells held more expanded clones on average.

The chain employs TRBV20-1 and TRBJ1-2; D ambiguous. This specimen was CD4+ or CD8+ T cells sorted from blood, taken in a trial of the OX40 agonist ivuxolimab. The sequence was obtained from an adult with an advanced solid tumor such as melanoma, head and neck, liver or kidney cancer. The CDR3 DNA reads TGCAGTGCCCCGGGGAGGAATGGCTACACCTTC. Translation: CSAPGRNGYTF.